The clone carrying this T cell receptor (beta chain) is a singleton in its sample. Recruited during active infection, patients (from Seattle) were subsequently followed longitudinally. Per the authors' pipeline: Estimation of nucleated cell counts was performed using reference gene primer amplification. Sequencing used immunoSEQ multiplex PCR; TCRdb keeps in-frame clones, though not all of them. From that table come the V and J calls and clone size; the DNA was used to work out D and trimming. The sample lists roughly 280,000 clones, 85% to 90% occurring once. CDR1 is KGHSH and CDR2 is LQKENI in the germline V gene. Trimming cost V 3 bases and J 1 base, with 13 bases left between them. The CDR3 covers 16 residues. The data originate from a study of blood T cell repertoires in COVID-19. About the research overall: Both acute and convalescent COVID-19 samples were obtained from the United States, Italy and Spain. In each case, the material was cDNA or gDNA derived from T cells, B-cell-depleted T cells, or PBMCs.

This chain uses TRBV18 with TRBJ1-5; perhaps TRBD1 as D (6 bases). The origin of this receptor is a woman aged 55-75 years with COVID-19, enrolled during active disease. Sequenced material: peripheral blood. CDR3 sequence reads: CASSPPGAKSNQPQHF. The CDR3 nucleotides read TGTGCCAGCTCACCTCCAGGGGCGAAAAGCAATCAGCCCCAGCATTTT.